Listed below are T cell receptor beta chains from one sample, sequenced in a study of low-dose radiotherapy and immunotherapy resistance in tumors. TCRdb processed the reads anew with MiXCR; each CDR3 protein has one entry. Among fewer than 90,000 distinct CDR3 sequences, under 20% were seen once, and the ten largest hold around 6.3%. This material consisted of PBMCs, taken before treatment. The origin of the receptors is a male donor with prostate cancer. The CDR3 runs from the conserved cysteine through the conserved F or W. Each record gives: V gene, clone size, D gene, J gene, CDR3 protein, CDR3 DNA. D genes are given only for firm matches. A clone size is listed for some rows: how often the clone was seen (once, few, many), or a class if it is expanded.

TRBV7-9	many	TRBD2	TRBJ2-1	CASSLAGASYNEQFF	TGTGCCAGCAGCCTAGCGGGGGCCTCCTACAATGAGCAGTTCTTC
TRBV4-2	NA	TRBD2	TRBJ2-3	CASSPTSGGNTQYF	TGTGCCAGCAGCCCGACTAGCGGGGGGAATACGCAGTATTTT
TRBV28	NA	NA	TRBJ2-7	CASSFGTENTYEQYF	TGTGCCAGCAGTTTCGGGACGGAGAACACCTACGAGCAGTACTTC
TRBV5-1	once	NA	TRBJ1-1	CASSLTGNQFSEAFF	TGCGCCAGCAGCTTGACAGGGAACCAGTTCTCTGAAGCTTTCTTT
TRBV3-1	many	NA	TRBJ1-1	CASSHGTEAFF	TGTGCCAGCAGCCACGGGACTGAAGCTTTCTTT
TRBV9	many	NA	TRBJ1-1	CASSRRDGVSAFF	TGTGCCAGCAGCCGCCGGGACGGGGTATCGGCTTTCTTT
TRBV4-2	many	NA	TRBJ2-3	CASSQGARTDTQYF	TGTGCCAGCAGCCAAGGAGCACGCACAGATACGCAGTATTTT
TRBV6-2/TRBV6-3	many	TRBD1	TRBJ1-5	CASRGTGSGSGNQPQHF	TGTGCCAGCAGGGGGACAGGGTCGGGCAGCGGCAATCAGCCCCAGCATTTT
TRBV4-3	many	NA	TRBJ2-7	CASSQDRTSYEQYF	TGCGCCAGCAGCCAAGATCGAACAAGCTACGAGCAGTACTTC
TRBV6-6	many	TRBD2	TRBJ2-2	CASISGGGYGELFF	TGTGCCAGCATCTCGGGGGGGGGGTACGGGGAGCTGTTTTTT
TRBV6-2/TRBV6-3	many	TRBD2	TRBJ2-4	CASSPAGGPFEIYHIQYF	TGTGCCAGCAGCCCCGCGGGAGGGCCGTTCGAGATTTACCACATTCAGTACTTC
TRBV24-1	many	TRBD1	TRBJ1-2	CATSDTDREYGYTF	TGTGCCACCAGTGATACGGACAGGGAATATGGCTACACCTTC
TRBV6-5	many	NA	TRBJ2-3	CASSYSPGGATDTQYF	TGTGCCAGCAGTTATTCCCCCGGGGGAGCCACAGATACGCAGTATTTT
TRBV29-1	many	NA	TRBJ2-7	CSVEEDSIYEQYF	TGCAGCGTTGAGGAGGACAGCATTTACGAGCAGTACTTC
TRBV28	many	NA	TRBJ2-5	CAHEGGLGETQYF	TGTGCCCATGAGGGGGGGTTAGGGGAGACCCAGTACTTC
TRBV11-2	many	TRBD2	TRBJ2-3	CASSSGIMFWGAGGGDTQYF	TGTGCCAGCAGCTCCGGGATTATGTTCTGGGGAGCGGGAGGTGGGGATACGCAGTATTTT
TRBV5-1	many	NA	TRBJ2-7	CASSLNRVEQYF	TGCGCCAGCAGCTTGAACAGGGTAGAGCAGTACTTC
TRBV7-3	many	NA	TRBJ2-2	CASSLKAAGELFF	TGTGCCAGCAGCTTAAAAGCGGCCGGGGAGCTGTTTTTT
TRBV20-1	few	NA	TRBJ1-2	CSEDHPDGDGYTF	TGCAGCGAGGACCACCCTGACGGGGATGGCTACACCTTC
TRBV20-1	many	NA	TRBJ1-1	CSAPTGGRDTEAFF	TGCAGTGCTCCGACCGGGGGGAGAGACACTGAAGCTTTCTTT
TRBV11-1	many	TRBD2	TRBJ2-5	CASSLSLAWTSQYF	TGTGCCAGCAGCTTATCACTAGCGTGGACGTCCCAGTACTTC
TRBV20-1	many	TRBD2	TRBJ2-7	CSAADPAGPGGVAYEQYF	TGCAGTGCTGCCGATCCTGCAGGACCGGGGGGAGTAGCCTACGAGCAGTACTTC
TRBV12-3/TRBV12-4	many	NA	TRBJ2-2	CATSRGQGETYTGELFF	TGTGCCACCTCCCGGGGGCAGGGGGAGACGTACACCGGGGAGCTGTTTTTT
TRBV4-2	many	NA	TRBJ2-5	CASSQDPSRETQYF	TGTGCCAGCAGCCAAGATCCCAGCAGAGAGACCCAGTACTTC
TRBV5-1	many	TRBD1	TRBJ1-2	CASSLDWTGYYGYTF	TGCGCCAGCAGCTTGGACTGGACAGGGTATTATGGCTACACCTTC
TRBV7-3	few	TRBD2	TRBJ2-3	CASSLGGGGDTQYF	TGTGCCAGCAGCTTGGGCGGGGGGGGGGATACGCAGTATTTT
TRBV19	many	TRBD2	TRBJ2-3	CASSEKTGTRDHF	TGTGCCAGTAGTGAAAAAACCGGGACTAGGGACCATTTT
TRBV27	NA	NA	TRBJ2-1	CASSLFWDPSSYNEQFF	TGTGCCAGCAGTTTATTTTGGGATCCTAGCTCCTACAATGAGCAGTTCTTC
TRBV4-1	many	TRBD1	TRBJ2-1	CASSRPGQEDNEQFF	TGCGCCAGCAGCCGCCCGGGACAGGAAGACAATGAGCAGTTCTTC
TRBV29-1	many	NA	TRBJ2-7	CSVAWVSYEQYF	TGCAGCGTTGCTTGGGTGTCCTACGAGCAGTACTTC
TRBV20-1	NA	TRBD2	TRBJ2-3	CSAYETGGITDTQYF	TGCAGTGCTTACGAGACGGGAGGGATCACAGATACGCAGTATTTT
TRBV30	many	NA	TRBJ1-1	CAWSGVRLGAANTEAFF	TGTGCCTGGAGCGGGGTGCGATTAGGGGCTGCGAACACTGAAGCTTTCTTT
TRBV5-1	many	TRBD2	TRBJ2-3	CASSIGTSGNTDTQYF	TGCGCCAGCAGCATTGGGACTAGCGGAAACACAGATACGCAGTATTTT
TRBV27	few	TRBD1	TRBJ2-1	CASSQGQGANNEQFF	TGTGCCAGCAGTCAAGGACAGGGGGCTAACAATGAGCAGTTCTTC
TRBV6-6	many	TRBD1	TRBJ1-2	CASSYSRKTGFLNGYTF	TGTGCCAGCAGTTACTCGAGGAAGACAGGGTTTTTGAATGGCTACACCTTC
TRBV4-1	many	NA	TRBJ2-1	CASSQGPGTHNEQFF	TGCGCCAGCAGCCAAGGGCCGGGGACCCACAATGAGCAGTTCTTC
TRBV18	NA	NA	TRBJ2-1	CASSPPIPSSYNEQFF	TGTGCCAGCTCACCCCCCATTCCGAGCTCCTACAATGAGCAGTTCTTC
TRBV27	many	NA	TRBJ2-5	CASRQLASETQYF	TGTGCCAGCAGACAACTCGCGTCGGAGACCCAGTACTTC
TRBV4-1	many	NA	TRBJ2-3	CASSQSSGGTDTQYF	TGCGCCAGCAGCCAATCAAGCGGAGGCACAGATACGCAGTATTTT
TRBV6-4	NA	NA	TRBJ1-6	CASSDSFRGGSPLHF	TGTGCCAGCAGTGATTCTTTCAGGGGCGGTTCACCCCTCCACTTT
TRBV5-1	many	TRBD2	TRBJ2-7	CASSLTLAGGEQYF	TGCGCCAGCAGCTTGACACTAGCGGGAGGCGAGCAGTACTTC
TRBV6-1	NA	NA	TRBJ2-5	CASSGRLQETQYF	TGTGCCAGCAGTGGCAGGCTCCAAGAGACCCAGTACTTC
TRBV4-1	many	NA	TRBJ2-7	CASSQERSTYEQYF	TGCGCCAGCAGCCAAGAGAGGTCAACCTACGAGCAGTACTTC
TRBV5-6	many	NA	TRBJ1-3	CASSLYPANRNTIYF	TGTGCCAGCAGCTTGTATCCCGCCAACCGAAACACCATATATTTT
TRBV7-9	NA	NA	TRBJ1-4	CASSFGIANEKLFF	TGTGCCAGCAGCTTCGGCATAGCGAATGAAAAACTGTTTTTT
TRBV6-5	many	TRBD2	TRBJ2-1	CASSYPTREGRGEQFF	TGTGCCAGCAGTTACCCGACCCGGGAGGGGAGGGGTGAGCAGTTCTTC
TRBV6-5	many	TRBD1	TRBJ1-4	CASSYNPTGANEKLFF	TGTGCCAGCAGTTACAACCCAACAGGGGCGAATGAAAAACTGTTTTTT
TRBV9	many	NA	TRBJ2-3	CASSVEPASTDTQYF	TGTGCCAGCAGCGTAGAACCAGCTAGCACAGATACGCAGTATTTT
TRBV7-6	many	NA	TRBJ2-7	CASSLPSSVEQYF	TGTGCCAGCAGCTTACCGTCTAGCGTCGAGCAGTACTTC
TRBV6-2/TRBV6-3	many	NA	TRBJ2-7	CASTRARSTEQYF	TGTGCCAGCACCCGGGCCCGTTCCACCGAGCAGTACTTC
TRBV6-5	many	NA	TRBJ1-6	CASSYDRPSPLHF	TGTGCCAGCAGTTACGACAGGCCTTCACCCCTCCACTTT
TRBV5-1	many	NA	TRBJ2-7	CASSANMDPSLSYEQYF	TGCGCCAGCAGCGCGAATATGGACCCCAGCCTGTCCTACGAGCAGTACTTC
TRBV5-1	many	NA	TRBJ2-5	CASSFDIQETQYF	TGCGCCAGCAGCTTCGATATACAAGAGACCCAGTACTTC
TRBV9	many	TRBD1	TRBJ1-1	CASSVGGGQGWNTEAFF	TGTGCCAGCAGCGTCGGGGGGGGACAGGGATGGAACACTGAAGCTTTCTTT